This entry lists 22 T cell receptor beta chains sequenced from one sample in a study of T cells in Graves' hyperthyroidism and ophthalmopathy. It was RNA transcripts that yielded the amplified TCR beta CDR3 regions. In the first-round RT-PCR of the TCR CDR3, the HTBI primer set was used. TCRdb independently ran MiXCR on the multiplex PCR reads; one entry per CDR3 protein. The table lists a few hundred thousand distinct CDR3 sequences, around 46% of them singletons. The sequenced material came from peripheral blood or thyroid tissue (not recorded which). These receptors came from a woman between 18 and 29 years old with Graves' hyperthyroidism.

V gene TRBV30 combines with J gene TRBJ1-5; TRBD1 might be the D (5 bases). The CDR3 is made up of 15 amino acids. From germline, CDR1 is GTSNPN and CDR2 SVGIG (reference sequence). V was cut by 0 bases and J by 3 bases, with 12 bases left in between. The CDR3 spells CAWSVGDRFNQPQHF. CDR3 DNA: TGTGCCTGGAGTGTCGGTGACAGATTCAATCAGCCCCAGCATTTT. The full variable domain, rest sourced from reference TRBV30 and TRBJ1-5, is SQTIHQWPATLVQPVGSPLSLECTVEGTSNPNLYWYRQAAGRGLQLLFYSVGIGQISSEVPQNLSASRPQDRQFILSSKKLLLSDSGFYLCAWSVGDRFNQPQHFGDGTRLSIL.

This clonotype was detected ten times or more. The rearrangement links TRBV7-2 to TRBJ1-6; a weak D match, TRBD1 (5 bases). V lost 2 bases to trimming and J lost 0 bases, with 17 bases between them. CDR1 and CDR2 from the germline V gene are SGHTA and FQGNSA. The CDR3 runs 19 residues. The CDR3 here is CASSLWGPRRSSYNSPLHF. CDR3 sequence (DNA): TGTGCCAGCAGCTTATGGGGACCCCGAAGGAGCTCCTATAATTCACCCCTCCACTTT.

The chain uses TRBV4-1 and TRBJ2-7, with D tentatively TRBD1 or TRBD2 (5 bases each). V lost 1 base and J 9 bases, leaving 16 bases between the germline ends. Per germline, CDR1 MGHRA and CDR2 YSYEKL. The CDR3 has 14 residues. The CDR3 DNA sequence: TGCGCCAGCAGCCAAGCCAGGGAGTCCTCTGGGCAGTACTTC. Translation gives CASSQARESSGQYF.

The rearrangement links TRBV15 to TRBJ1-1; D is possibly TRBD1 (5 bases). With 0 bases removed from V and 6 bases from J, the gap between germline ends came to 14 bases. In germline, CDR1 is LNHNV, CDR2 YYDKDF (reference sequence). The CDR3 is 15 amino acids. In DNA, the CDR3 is TGTGCCACCAGCAGAGAAGTAGGGGCTAGGGCTGAAGCTTTCTTT. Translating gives CATSREVGARAEAFF.

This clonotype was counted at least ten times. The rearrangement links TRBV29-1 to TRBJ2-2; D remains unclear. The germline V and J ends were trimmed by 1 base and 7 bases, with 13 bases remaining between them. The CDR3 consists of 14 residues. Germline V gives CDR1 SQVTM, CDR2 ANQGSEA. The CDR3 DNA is TGCAGCGTTGAAGCTCTAGGTACCGGCGGGGAGCTGTTTTTT. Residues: CSVEALGTGGELFF.

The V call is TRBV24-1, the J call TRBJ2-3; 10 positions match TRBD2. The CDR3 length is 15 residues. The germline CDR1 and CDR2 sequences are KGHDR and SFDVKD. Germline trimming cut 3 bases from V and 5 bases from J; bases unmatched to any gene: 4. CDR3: CATSDPGLAVDTQYF. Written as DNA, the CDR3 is TGTGCCACCAGTGATCCCGGACTAGCGGTAGATACGCAGTATTTT.

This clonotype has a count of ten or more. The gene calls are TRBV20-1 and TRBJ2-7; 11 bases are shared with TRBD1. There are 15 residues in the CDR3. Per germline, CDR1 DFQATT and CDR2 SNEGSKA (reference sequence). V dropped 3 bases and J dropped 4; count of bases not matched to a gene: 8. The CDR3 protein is CSASPGTGGLYEQYF. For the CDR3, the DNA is TGCAGTGCTAGTCCCGGGACAGGGGGATTATACGAGCAGTACTTC.

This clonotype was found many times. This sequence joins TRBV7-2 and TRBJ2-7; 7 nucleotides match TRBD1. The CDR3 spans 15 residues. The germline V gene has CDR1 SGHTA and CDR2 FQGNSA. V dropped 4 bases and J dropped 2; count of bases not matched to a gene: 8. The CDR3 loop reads CASSSWTGTPYEQYF. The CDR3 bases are TGTGCCAGCAGCTCTTGGACAGGAACCCCCTACGAGCAGTACTTC.

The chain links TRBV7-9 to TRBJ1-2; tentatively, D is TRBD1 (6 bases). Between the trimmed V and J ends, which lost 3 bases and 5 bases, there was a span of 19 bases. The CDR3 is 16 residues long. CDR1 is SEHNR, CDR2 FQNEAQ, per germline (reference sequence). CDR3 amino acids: CASSFPLAGGDYGYTF. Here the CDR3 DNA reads TGTGCCAGCAGCTTCCCCTTAGCGGGGGGCGATTATGGCTACACCTTC.

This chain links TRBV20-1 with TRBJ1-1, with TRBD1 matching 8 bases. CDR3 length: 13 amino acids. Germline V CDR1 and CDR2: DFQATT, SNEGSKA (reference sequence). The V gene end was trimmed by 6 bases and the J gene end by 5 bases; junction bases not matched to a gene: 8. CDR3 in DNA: TGCAGTGCAAGCGACAGGGGCGAGACTGAAGCTTTCTTT. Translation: CSASDRGETEAFF.

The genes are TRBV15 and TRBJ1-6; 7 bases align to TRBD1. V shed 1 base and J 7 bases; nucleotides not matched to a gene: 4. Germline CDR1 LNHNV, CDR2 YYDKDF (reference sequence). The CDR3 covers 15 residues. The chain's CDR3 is CATSRGQGGNSPLHF. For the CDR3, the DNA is TGTGCCACCAGCAGAGGACAGGGTGGGAATTCACCCCTCCACTTT.

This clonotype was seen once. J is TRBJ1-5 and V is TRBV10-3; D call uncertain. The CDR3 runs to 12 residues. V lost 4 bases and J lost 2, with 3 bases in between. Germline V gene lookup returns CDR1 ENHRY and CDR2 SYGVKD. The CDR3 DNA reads TGTGCCATCAGTGGAGGCAATCAGCCCCAGCATTTT. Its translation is CAISGGNQPQHF.

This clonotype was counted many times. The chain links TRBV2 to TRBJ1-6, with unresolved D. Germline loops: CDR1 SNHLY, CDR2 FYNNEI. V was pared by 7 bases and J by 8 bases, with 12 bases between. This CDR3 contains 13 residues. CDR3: CASIRRSHSPLHF. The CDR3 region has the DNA TGTGCCAGCATACGTAGGTCCCATTCACCCCTCCACTTT.

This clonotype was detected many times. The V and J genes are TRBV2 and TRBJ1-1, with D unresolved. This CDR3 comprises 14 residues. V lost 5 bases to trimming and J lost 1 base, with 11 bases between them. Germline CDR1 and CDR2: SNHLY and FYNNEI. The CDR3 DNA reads TGTGCCAGCAGTCCGCGACACCCGAACACTGAAGCTTTCTTT. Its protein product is CASSPRHPNTEAFF.

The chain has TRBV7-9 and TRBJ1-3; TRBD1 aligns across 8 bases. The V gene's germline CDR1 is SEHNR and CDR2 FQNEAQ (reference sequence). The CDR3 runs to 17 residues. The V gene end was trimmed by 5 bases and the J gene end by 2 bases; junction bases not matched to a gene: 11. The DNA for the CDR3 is TGTGCCAGCAGCGGGGGGACAGGATGGTACACTGGAAACACCATATATTTT. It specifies CASSGGTGWYTGNTIYF.

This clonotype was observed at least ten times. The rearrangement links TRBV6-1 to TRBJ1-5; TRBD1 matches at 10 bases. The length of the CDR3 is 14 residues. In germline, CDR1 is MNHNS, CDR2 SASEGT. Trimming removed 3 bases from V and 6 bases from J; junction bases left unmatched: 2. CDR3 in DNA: TGTGCCAGCAGTGAGGACAGGGGGGCTCAGCCCCAGCATTTT. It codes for CASSEDRGAQPQHF.

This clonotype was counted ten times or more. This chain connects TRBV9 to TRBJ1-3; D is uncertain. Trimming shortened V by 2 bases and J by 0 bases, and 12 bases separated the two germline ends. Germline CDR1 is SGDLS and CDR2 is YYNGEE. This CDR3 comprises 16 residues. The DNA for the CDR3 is TGTGCCAGCAGCGTCGGACTGACGGACTCTGGAAACACCATATATTTT. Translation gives CASSVGLTDSGNTIYF.

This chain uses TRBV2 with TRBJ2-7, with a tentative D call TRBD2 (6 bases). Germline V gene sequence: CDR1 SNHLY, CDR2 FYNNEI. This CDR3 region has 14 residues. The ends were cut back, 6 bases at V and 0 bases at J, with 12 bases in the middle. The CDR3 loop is CASRRRDSSYEQYF. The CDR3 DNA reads TGTGCCAGCAGAAGGCGGGATAGCTCCTACGAGCAGTACTTC. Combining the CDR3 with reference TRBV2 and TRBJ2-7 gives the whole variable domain EPEVTQTPSHQVTQMGQEVILRCVPISNHLYFYWYRQILGQKVEFLVSFYNNEISEKSEIFDDQFSVERPDGSNFTLKIRSTKLEDSAMYFCASRRRDSSYEQYFGPGTRLTVT.

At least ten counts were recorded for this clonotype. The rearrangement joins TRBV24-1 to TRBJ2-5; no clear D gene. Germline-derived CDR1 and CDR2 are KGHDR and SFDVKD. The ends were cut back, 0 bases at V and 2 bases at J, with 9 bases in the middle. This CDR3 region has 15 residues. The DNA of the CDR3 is TGTGCCACCAGTGATTTGGGGCCTCAGCAAGAGACCCAGTACTTC. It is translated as CATSDLGPQQETQYF.

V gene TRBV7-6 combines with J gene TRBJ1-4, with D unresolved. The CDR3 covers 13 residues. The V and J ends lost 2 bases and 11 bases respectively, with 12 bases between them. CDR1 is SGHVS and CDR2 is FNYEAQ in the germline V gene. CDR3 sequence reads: CASSLWGEEKLFF. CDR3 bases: TGTGCCAGCAGCTTATGGGGAGAGGAGAAACTGTTTTTT.

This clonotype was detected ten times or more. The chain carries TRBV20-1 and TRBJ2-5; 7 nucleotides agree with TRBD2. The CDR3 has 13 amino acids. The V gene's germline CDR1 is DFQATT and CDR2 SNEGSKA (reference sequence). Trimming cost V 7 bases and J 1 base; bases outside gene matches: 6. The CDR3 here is CSGQRGPQETQYF. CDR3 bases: TGCAGTGGCCAGCGGGGACCCCAAGAGACCCAGTACTTC.

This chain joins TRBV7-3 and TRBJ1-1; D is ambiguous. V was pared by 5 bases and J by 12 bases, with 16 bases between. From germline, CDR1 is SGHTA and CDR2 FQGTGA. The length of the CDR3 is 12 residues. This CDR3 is CASSPDTVGTFF. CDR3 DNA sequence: TGTGCCAGCAGCCCTGACACCGTTGGTACTTTCTTT.